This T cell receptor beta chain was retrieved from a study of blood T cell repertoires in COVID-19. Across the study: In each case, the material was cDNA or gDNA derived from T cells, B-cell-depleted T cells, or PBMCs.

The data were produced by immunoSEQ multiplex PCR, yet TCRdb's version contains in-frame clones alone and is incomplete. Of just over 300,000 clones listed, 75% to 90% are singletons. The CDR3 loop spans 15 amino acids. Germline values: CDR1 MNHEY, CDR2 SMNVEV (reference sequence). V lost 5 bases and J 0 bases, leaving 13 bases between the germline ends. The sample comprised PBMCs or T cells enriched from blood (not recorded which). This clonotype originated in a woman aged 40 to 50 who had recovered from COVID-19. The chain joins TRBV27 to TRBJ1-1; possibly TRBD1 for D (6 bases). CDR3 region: CASSLAGTMNTEAFF. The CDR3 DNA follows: TGTGCCAGCAGTCTGGCCGGGACAATGAACACTGAAGCTTTCTTT.